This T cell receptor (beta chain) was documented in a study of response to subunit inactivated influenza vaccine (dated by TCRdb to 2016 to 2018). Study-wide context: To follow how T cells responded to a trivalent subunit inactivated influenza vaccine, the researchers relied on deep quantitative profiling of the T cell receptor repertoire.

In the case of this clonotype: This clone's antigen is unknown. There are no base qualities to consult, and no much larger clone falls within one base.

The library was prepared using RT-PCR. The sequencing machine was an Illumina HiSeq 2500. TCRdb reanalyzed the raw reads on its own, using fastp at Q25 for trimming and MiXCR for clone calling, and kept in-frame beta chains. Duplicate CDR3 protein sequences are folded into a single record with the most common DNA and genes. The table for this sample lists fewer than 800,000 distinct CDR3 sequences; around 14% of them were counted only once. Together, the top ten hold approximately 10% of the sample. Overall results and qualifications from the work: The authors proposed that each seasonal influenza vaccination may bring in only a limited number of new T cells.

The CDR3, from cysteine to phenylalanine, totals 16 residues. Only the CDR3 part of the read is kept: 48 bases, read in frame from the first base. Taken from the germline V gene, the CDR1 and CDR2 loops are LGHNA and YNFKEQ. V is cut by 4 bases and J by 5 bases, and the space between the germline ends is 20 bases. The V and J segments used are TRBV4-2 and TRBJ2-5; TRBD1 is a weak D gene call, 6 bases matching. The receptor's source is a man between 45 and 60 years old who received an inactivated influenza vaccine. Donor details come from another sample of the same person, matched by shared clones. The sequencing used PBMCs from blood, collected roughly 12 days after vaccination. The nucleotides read TGTGCCAGCAGCCCCGAGGGGGTGAGGTCCCATGAGACCCAGTACTTC. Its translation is CASSPEGVRSHETQYF.